Below are 22 T cell receptor beta chains sequenced from a single sample in a study of high-grade serous ovarian cancer treatment subgroups. Tumor tissue was taken before any definitive surgery or chemotherapy was given. Libraries were prepared by immunoSEQ multiplex PCR; TCRdb keeps only in-frame clonotypes and omits some of them. Here the sample spans roughly 20,000 clones, around 79% being singletons. What was sequenced was tumor tissue. The source of these receptors is a human donor with high-grade serous ovarian cancer.

This clone has more than one count but fewer than ten. The chain recombines TRBV4-3 with TRBJ2-7; D is possibly TRBD1 (6 bases). The CDR3 loop spans 13 amino acids. V dropped 4 bases and J dropped 5 bases, with 12 bases sitting between them. From germline, CDR1 is LGHNA and CDR2 YSLEER. The CDR3 nucleotides read TGCGCCAGCAGCCCGATCAGGGGCGACGAGCAGTACTTC. Encoded protein: CASSPIRGDEQYF.

The rearrangement joins TRBV4-3 to TRBJ1-1; D is ambiguous. Germline CDR1 and CDR2: LGHNA and YSLEER. The CDR3 is made up of 15 amino acids. V was pared by 0 bases and J by 1 base, with 9 bases between. The CDR3 loop is CASSQDVRPNTEAFF. The CDR3 bases are TGCGCCAGCAGCCAAGATGTCAGGCCGAACACTGAAGCTTTCTTT.

The V gene is TRBV28, the J gene TRBJ2-2; 7 bases match TRBD2. Losses at the gene ends were 5 bases for V and 6 bases for J; bases not matched to a gene: 9. The germline V gene encodes CDR1 MDHEN and CDR2 SYDVKM. The CDR3 totals 15 residues. In nucleotides, the CDR3 is TGTGCCAGCAGTCCGTCAGCGGCGGGAGCCGGGGAGCTGTTTTTT. This translates into CASSPSAAGAGELFF. Combining the CDR3 with reference TRBV28 and TRBJ2-2 gives the whole variable domain DVKVTQSSRYLVKRTGEKVFLECVQDMDHENMFWYRQDPGLGLRLIYFSYDVKMKEKGDIPEGYSVSREKKERFSLILESASTNQTSMYLCASSPSAAGAGELFFGEGSRLTVL.

A few counts support this clone. This chain joins TRBV7-9 and TRBJ1-2, with 7 bases aligning to TRBD1. This CDR3 has 14 residues. Germline V CDR1 and CDR2: SEHNR, FQNEAQ (reference sequence). J lost 8 bases, V lost 3 bases, and 9 bases had no gene match. The DNA for the CDR3 is TGTGCCAGCAGCTTCGCCCTACAGGGGAACGGCTACACCTTC. Translating it yields CASSFALQGNGYTF. Variable domain in full (rest from reference TRBV7-9 and TRBJ1-2): DTGVSQNPRHKITKRGQNVTFRCDPISEHNRLYWYRQTLGQGPEFLTYFQNEAQLEKSRLLSDRFSAERPKGSFSTLEIQRTEQGDSAMYLCASSFALQGNGYTFGSGTRLTVV.

This clone was seen just once. The genes are TRBV4-2 and TRBJ1-1, with D perhaps TRBD1 (5 bases). The length of the CDR3 is 14 residues. Germline CDR1 reads LGHNA; CDR2 reads YNFKEQ. Trimming cost V 2 bases and J 2 bases, with 9 bases left between them. The CDR3 loop reads CASSQQGGNTEAFF. CDR3 bases: TGTGCCAGCAGCCAACAGGGAGGAAACACTGAAGCTTTCTTT.

The chain joins TRBV6-4 to TRBJ2-3; a possible D gene is TRBD2 (6 bases). CDR3 size: 15 residues. Germline CDR1 MRHNA, CDR2 SNTAGT. The V end was cut by 6 bases, the J end by 2 bases, with 15 bases between. DNA for the CDR3: TGTGCCAGCAGCCCGGGACTCCAAAACACAGATACGCAGTATTTT. Its translation: CASSPGLQNTDTQYF.

The chain employs TRBV27 and TRBJ2-6; TRBD1 might be the D (5 bases). The CDR3 is 16 amino acids. Per germline, CDR1 MNHEY and CDR2 SMNVEV (reference sequence). Trimming removed 6 bases at V and 0 bases at J, with 12 bases between. CDR3 sequence (DNA): TGTGCCAGCAGGCGCACAGGTTCCTCTGGGGCCAACGTCCTGACTTTC. The encoded protein is CASRRTGSSGANVLTF. The variable domain in full, completed from reference TRBV27 and TRBJ2-6, reads EAQVTQNPRYLITVTGKKLTVTCSQNMNHEYMSWYRQDPGLGLRQIYYSMNVEVTDKGDVPEGYKVSRKEKRNFPLILESPSPNQTSLYFCASRRTGSSGANVLTFGAGSRLTVL.

This chain uses TRBV19 with TRBJ2-1; 7 bases line up with TRBD2. V was clipped by 3 bases and J by 2 bases; unmatched bases: 4. Germline V lookup: CDR1 LNHDA, CDR2 SQIVND (reference sequence). This CDR3 is built from 15 residues. DNA of the CDR3: TGTGCCAGTAGTATTGGGGGGGTCCCCTACAATGAGCAGTTCTTC. Amino acid sequence: CASSIGGVPYNEQFF.

This clone was detected only once. This rearrangement joins TRBV30 to TRBJ2-1; D uncertain. V shed 0 bases and J shed 5 bases, with 8 bases lying between them. Germline CDR1 GTSNPN, CDR2 SVGIG (reference sequence). This CDR3 is built from 13 residues. The CDR3 nucleotides are TGTGCCTGGAGTGTAATTCAAAACAATGAGCAGTTCTTC. Its translation is CAWSVIQNNEQFF.

The chain carries TRBV18 and TRBJ2-3; D is possibly TRBD1 or TRBD2 (6 bases each). V dropped 3 bases and J dropped 7 bases, with 26 bases sitting between them. The CDR3 is made up of 18 amino acids. The germline V gene encodes CDR1 KGHSH and CDR2 LQKENI. CDR3 DNA: TGTGCCAGCTCACCTTACGAGATCGGGACAAGTGGGGGGAATACGCAGTATTTT. Translated, it gives CASSPYEIGTSGGNTQYF.

V is TRBV20-1 and J is TRBJ2-7; D gene ambiguous. Looked up from germline, CDR1 is DFQATT and CDR2 is SNEGSKA (reference sequence). This CDR3 comprises 8 residues. DNA for the CDR3: TGCAGAGGAGACGAGCAGTACTTC. Translated: CRGDEQYF.

A single count supports this clone. The gene calls are TRBV29-1 and TRBJ1-1, with D perhaps matching TRBD1 (6 bases). Germline V gene data show CDR1 as SQVTM and CDR2 as ANQGSEA. Trimming took off 6 bases at V and 4 bases at J, with 24 bases between the two ends. The CDR3 spans 16 residues. CDR3 DNA sequence: TGCAGCGTCCTGGGGGTGGGGGCGGTGAGGTCCACTGAAGCTTTCTTT. Translated, it gives CSVLGVGAVRSTEAFF.

CDR3 sequence reads: CASSLGTGYTDTQYF. CDR3 sequence (DNA): TGTGCCAGCAGTCTCGGGACTGGGTACACAGATACGCAGTATTTT. This chain connects TRBV27 to TRBJ2-3; weak D call: TRBD2 (6 bases). The V gene's germline CDR1 is MNHEY and CDR2 SMNVEV (reference sequence). The CDR3 consists of 15 residues. Trimming stripped 5 bases from V and 2 bases from J, with 14 bases between.

The chain couples TRBV7-2 to TRBJ1-3; a weak D match, TRBD1 (5 bases). Trimming removed 5 bases from V and 4 bases from J, with 9 bases in between. The CDR3 covers 13 residues. Per germline, CDR1 SGHTA and CDR2 FQGNSA. The CDR3 coding sequence is TGTGCCAGCAGCCCGAACAGGGGAAACACCATATATTTT. This codes for CASSPNRGNTIYF. Together with reference TRBV7-2 and TRBJ1-3, the CDR3 gives the full variable domain: GAGVSQSPSNKVTEKGKDVELRCDPISGHTALYWYRQSLGQGLEFLIYFQGNSAPDKSGLPSDRFSAERTGGSVSTLTIQRTQQEDSAVYLCASSPNRGNTIYFGEGSWLTVV.

J is TRBJ1-3 and V is TRBV7-2, with D tentatively TRBD1 (6 bases). Trimming shortened V by 6 bases and J by 4 bases, and 16 bases separated the two germline ends. From germline, CDR1 is SGHTA and CDR2 FQGNSA. The CDR3 covers 15 residues. This CDR3 reads CASSLYRGGGNTIYF. The CDR3 DNA is TGTGCCAGCAGTCTCTATCGTGGGGGCGGAAACACCATATATTTT.

The chain employs TRBV5-6 and TRBJ1-1, with TRBD1 as a possible D gene (6 bases). The CDR3 extends over 15 amino acids. CDR1 SGHDT and CDR2 YYEEEE come from the germline V gene. V was shortened by 1 base and J by 4 bases, with 14 bases between the two germline ends. CDR3 in amino acids: CASSLPGALFTEAFF. As DNA, the CDR3 is TGTGCCAGCAGCTTGCCAGGGGCTTTATTCACTGAAGCTTTCTTT.

The rearrangement links TRBV7-9 to TRBJ2-1, with 8 nucleotides matching TRBD2. CDR3 size: 13 residues. Germline V gives CDR1 SEHNR, CDR2 FQNEAQ (reference sequence). Trimming removed 6 bases from V and 12 bases from J; junction bases left unmatched: 10. In nucleotides, the CDR3 is TGTGCCAGCAGACAGACTAGCGCCTCTGGGCAGTTCTTC. Amino acid sequence: CASRQTSASGQFF.

This clone showed up just a few times. This chain uses TRBV5-6 with TRBJ1-1; a possible D gene is TRBD1 (6 bases). Deletions cut 2 bases from V and 5 bases from J, with 13 bases between. This CDR3 is built from 14 residues. The germline gives CDR1 SGHDT, CDR2 YYEEEE. CDR3 nucleotides: TGTGCCAGCAGCTTATGGGGGCTAGAGACTGAAGCTTTCTTT. This gives the protein CASSLWGLETEAFF.

The chain uses TRBV5-8 and TRBJ2-1; D is possibly TRBD1 or TRBD2 (5 bases each). The CDR3 length is 15 residues. V lost 5 bases, J lost 8 bases, and 20 bases lay in between. CDR1 and CDR2 from the germline V gene are SGHTS and YDEGEE. CDR3 coding DNA: TGTGCCAGCAGGAACCTCCGGGACCCAGAGGATGAGCAGTTCTTC. This codes for CASRNLRDPEDEQFF. The variable domain in full, completed from reference TRBV5-8 and TRBJ2-1, reads EAGVTQSPTHLIKTRGQQATLRCSPISGHTSVYWYQQALGLGLQFLLWYDEGEERNRGNFPPRFSGRQFPNYSSELNVNALELEDSALYLCASRNLRDPEDEQFFGPGTRLTVL.

This clone was detected once. This sequence joins TRBV5-1 and TRBJ2-2, with 10 bases lining up with TRBD1. V lost 5 bases and J lost 5; bases outside the gene matches: 6. Germline values: CDR1 SGHRS, CDR2 YFSETQ. The CDR3 loop spans 15 amino acids. CDR3 coding DNA: TGCGCCAGCAGGCGGACAGGGGGAAATACCGGGGAGCTGTTTTTT. It codes for CASRRTGGNTGELFF.

This chain joins TRBV18 and TRBJ1-2; D is unclear. The V end was cut by 2 bases, the J end by 3 bases, with 4 bases between. Germline V gene lookup returns CDR1 KGHSH and CDR2 LQKENI. The CDR3 extends over 12 amino acids. The CDR3 is CASSPMDYGYTF. The CDR3, as DNA: TGTGCCAGCTCACCAATGGACTATGGCTACACCTTC.

The chain has TRBV5-4 and TRBJ2-5; TRBD2 agrees at 9 bases. Trimming at V came to 2 bases and at J to 2 bases, leaving 1 base not matched to a gene. The CDR3 is 14 amino acids. Germline V CDR1 and CDR2: SGHNT, YYREEE (reference sequence). CDR3 bases: TGTGCCAGCAGCTTAGCGGGGGGACAAGAGACCCAGTACTTC. It codes for CASSLAGGQETQYF. Supplemented by reference TRBV5-4 and TRBJ2-5, the full variable domain reads ETGVTQSPTHLIKTRGQQVTLRCSSQSGHNTVSWYQQALGQGPQFIFQYYREEENGRGNFPPRFSGLQFPNYSSELNVNALELDDSALYLCASSLAGGQETQYFGPGTRLLVL.